This passage covers 25 T cell receptor beta chains from one sample sequenced in a study of CD8+CD57+ T cells in acquired aplastic anemia. Sequenced patients had shown CD8+CD57+ cell expansion by flow cytometry. For CDR3 and TCR beta VDJ profiling, genomic DNA was the template used. TCRdb fed the reads into MiXCR, producing one record per CDR3 protein. In the table there are roughly 250,000 distinct CDR3 sequences, approximately 82% of which are singletons. Source material: sorted CD4+, CD8+, or CD8+CD57+ T cells (not recorded which) from PBMCs. The receptors derive from a human donor with aplastic anemia.

CDR3 protein: CASSMERDSPLHF. Here the CDR3 DNA reads TGTGCCAGCAGCATGGAGAGGGATTCACCCCTCCACTTT. The chain joins TRBV5-6 to TRBJ1-6; D is uncertain. The germline V gene has CDR1 SGHDT and CDR2 YYEEEE. This CDR3 is built from 13 residues. Trimming removed 4 bases from V and 8 bases from J, with 10 bases in between.

The rearrangement joins TRBV7-9 to TRBJ2-1; 7 positions agree with TRBD2. The CDR3 runs 15 residues. J gave up 14 bases and V 5 bases, and 18 bases lay outside the gene matches. Germline V gene sequence: CDR1 SEHNR, CDR2 FQNEAQ (reference sequence). This CDR3 reads CASSIQSRAGNDEFF. The CDR3, as DNA: TGTGCCAGCAGCATTCAAAGCAGAGCGGGGAATGATGAGTTCTTC.

The DNA of the CDR3 is TGTGCCACCAGTGATTTGGACGGTCTTCAAGAGACCCAGTACTTC. This encodes CATSDLDGLQETQYF. V and J are TRBV7-6 and TRBJ2-5; the D is unclear. Trimming stripped 10 bases from V and 2 bases from J, with 20 bases between. The CDR3 totals 15 residues. CDR1 and CDR2 (germline): SGHVS, FNYEAQ.

J is TRBJ1-3 and V is TRBV7-3; 9 nucleotides match TRBD1. The CDR3 is made up of 15 amino acids. Germline assignment: CDR1 SGHTA and CDR2 FQGTGA. Trimming at V came to 6 bases and at J to 16 bases, leaving 19 bases not matched to a gene. The CDR3 coding sequence is TGTGCCAGCAGTTATCGACAGGGGGTCGAGTCCGAAAACTATTTT. Translated: CASSYRQGVESENYF.

The chain uses TRBV7-2 and TRBJ2-7; a weak D match, TRBD2 (6 bases). The V gene lost 3 bases and the J gene lost 2 bases, with 14 bases spanning the gap. This CDR3 has 15 amino acids. Germline CDR1 is SGHTA and CDR2 is FQGNSA. Here the CDR3 reads CASSFHAGTTYEQYV. DNA for the CDR3: TGTGCCAGCAGCTTTCATGCGGGAACGACCTACGAGCAGTACGTC.

Of note for this clonotype: The conserved phenylalanine or tryptophan normally closing the CDR3 is absent here, so this likely arose from a read error. The DNA is omitted, as the CDR3 cannot be located on it reliably, and the CDR3 follows TCRdb's listing. The chain uses TRBV7-2 and TRBJ1-2; no check of the table's D call, TRBD1, against the DNA was made. CDR1 and CDR2 from the germline V gene are SGHTA and FQGNSA. The CDR3 spans 13 amino acids, including both terminal residues. This chain's CDR3 is CASSLAGGGDYAY.

Notes on this clonotype: This likely comes from a read error, as the CDR3 has no conserved phenylalanine or tryptophan at its end. The DNA is left out, because the CDR3 cannot be placed on it with certainty; the CDR3 is given as TCRdb lists it. The rearrangement links TRBV9 to TRBJ2-4; TRBD2 is taken as the D call from the table, unchecked against the DNA. Ends included, the CDR3 has 12 residues. Germline lookup yields CDR1 SGDLS and CDR2 YYNGEE. CDR3 residues: CASSVGATINQL.

This clonotype was recorded many times. This chain links TRBV3-1 with TRBJ2-6, with D unclear. Trimming cost V 3 bases and J 4 bases, with 7 bases left between them. The CDR3 is 14 amino acids. From germline, CDR1 is LGHDT and CDR2 YNNKEL (reference sequence). This CDR3 is CASSHLAGANVLTF. The CDR3 bases are TGTGCCAGCAGCCATTTAGCCGGGGCCAACGTCCTGACTTTC. Full variable domain (missing parts from reference TRBV3-1 and TRBJ2-6): DTAVSQTPKYLVTQMGNDKSIKCEQNLGHDTMYWYKQDSKKFLKIMFSYNNKELIINETVPNRFSPKSPDKAHLNLHINSLELGDSAVYFCASSHLAGANVLTFGAGSRLTVL.

This clonotype has a handful of counts. The V gene is TRBV5-6, the J gene TRBJ2-7; D possibly matches TRBD1 or TRBD2 (5 bases each). The CDR3 consists of 13 residues. With 0 bases removed from V and 5 bases from J, the gap between germline ends came to 9 bases. Germline CDR1 is SGHDT and CDR2 is YYEEEE. The CDR3 is CASSLERGDEQYF. The CDR3 DNA reads as TGTGCCAGCAGCTTGGAGAGGGGCGACGAGCAGTACTTC.

This clonotype was detected once. The CDR3 carries no conserved terminal phenylalanine or tryptophan, so it likely arises from a read error. The DNA is omitted, as the CDR3 cannot be located on it reliably, and the CDR3 follows TCRdb's listing. The CDR3 protein is CASSLDLTGKIGR. This sequence joins TRBV11-3 and TRBJ2-3; the listed D gene, TRBD1, was not tested against the DNA. The CDR3 contains 13 residues when both ends are counted. The germline V gene has CDR1 SGHNT and CDR2 YENEEA.

This clonotype was found once. The V call is TRBV7-3, the J call TRBJ2-3; D might be TRBD1 or TRBD2, each matching 5 bases. V was trimmed by 9 bases and J by 14 bases, leaving 30 bases between them. Germline CDR1 is SGHTA and CDR2 is FQGTGA. This CDR3 has 15 amino acids. In DNA, the CDR3 is TGTGCCAGAAGCGGAGCTAGACAGACCCAAGATATCGGGTATTTT. Translation: CARSGARQTQDIGYF.

Comment on this clonotype: A junction end diverges from the germline sequence, so it may reflect a read error. This chain links TRBV7-9 with TRBJ2-3, with 9 positions matching TRBD2. The germline V gene has CDR1 SEHNR and CDR2 FQNEAQ (reference sequence). This CDR3 comprises 15 residues. The CDR3 loop is CASSPAGGSTATQYF. The DNA of the CDR3 is TGTGCCAGCAGCCCAGCGGGGGGAAGCACAGCTACGCAGTATTTT.

The rearrangement links TRBV5-6 to TRBJ2-5, with unresolved D. From germline, CDR1 is SGHDT and CDR2 YYEEEE. The CDR3 length is 13 residues. The V end lost 4 bases, the J end lost 4 bases, and 11 bases lay between the germline ends. CDR3 region: CASSLRTGETQYF. CDR3 coding DNA: TGTGCCAGCAGCCTACGGACGGGAGAGACCCAGTACTTC.

The rearrangement links TRBV29-1 to TRBJ2-3; a weak D match, TRBD2 (5 bases). CDR1 and CDR2 from the germline V gene are SQVTM and ANQGSEA. V was cut by 4 bases and J by 4 bases, with 9 bases left in between. The CDR3 loop spans 12 amino acids. The CDR3: CSVALAPDTQYF. The CDR3 coding sequence is TGCAGCGTTGCGCTAGCCCCAGATACGCAGTATTTT.

The V call is TRBV12-3 or TRBV12-4, the J call TRBJ1-2; TRBD1 aligns across 10 bases. Trimming cost V 6 bases and J 3 bases; bases outside gene matches: 10. The CDR3 runs to 16 residues. CDR3 loop: CASRPTSGQGYYGYTF. As DNA, the CDR3 is TGTGCCAGCAGACCTACTTCGGGACAGGGGTACTATGGCTACACCTTC.

This clonotype was observed a few times. The chain links TRBV2 to TRBJ1-2; possibly TRBD1 for D (5 bases). Per the germline V gene, CDR1 is SNHLY and CDR2 is FYNNEI. CDR3 length: 12 amino acids. Between the trimmed V and J ends, which lost 8 bases and 7 bases, there was a span of 14 bases. CDR3: CASGDGGGGYTF. CDR3 nucleotides: TGTGCCAGCGGGGACGGGGGAGGTGGCTACACCTTC.

The rearrangement links TRBV6-6 to TRBJ1-2, with TRBD1 matching over 11 bases. Trimming removed 5 bases from V and 2 bases from J; junction bases left unmatched: 4. In germline, CDR1 is MNHNY, CDR2 SVGAGI (reference sequence). This CDR3 contains 15 residues. The CDR3 reads CASSPGQGANYGYTF. DNA of the CDR3: TGTGCCAGCAGTCCCGGACAGGGGGCGAACTATGGCTACACCTTC.

Regarding this clonotype: Since no conserved phenylalanine or tryptophan closes the CDR3, a read error is the likely cause. The chain employs TRBV7-6 and TRBJ2-5, with 10 bases identical to TRBD2. Germline values: CDR1 SGHVS, CDR2 FNYEAQ. The CDR3 has 12 residues. The V gene end was trimmed by 7 bases and the J gene end by 9 bases; junction bases not matched to a gene: 5. This chain's CDR3 is CASTLAGVPQYV. CDR3 sequence (DNA): TGTGCCAGCACCCTAGCGGGGGTGCCCCAGTACGTC.

The chain combines TRBV7-3 with TRBJ2-1, with D hard to call. CDR3 size: 16 residues. Germline V lookup: CDR1 SGHTA, CDR2 FQGTGA. Between the trimmed V and J ends, which lost 3 bases and 13 bases, there was a span of 25 bases. For the CDR3, the DNA is TGTGCCAGCAGCTTGCTAGACCCAGATACGCAGTATTTTCAGTTCTTC. Its translation: CASSLLDPDTQYFQFF. Based on the CDR3 plus reference TRBV7-3 and TRBJ2-1, the full variable domain is GAGVSQTPSNKVTEKGKYVELRCDPISGHTALYWYRQSLGQGPEFLIYFQGTGAADDSGLPNDRFFAVRPEGSVSTLKIQRTERGDSAVYLCASSLLDPDTQYFQFFGPGTRLTVL.

The V gene is TRBV9, the J gene TRBJ2-1; D possibly corresponds to TRBD2 (5 bases). V was clipped by 0 bases and J by 10 bases, with 20 bases between them. Per germline, CDR1 SGDLS and CDR2 YYNGEE. The CDR3 runs to 16 residues. The CDR3 DNA follows: TGTGCCAGCAGCGTAGAGAGGAGCAATTTGAGGGAGGAGCAGTTCTTC. Protein: CASSVERSNLREEQFF.

The chain recombines TRBV6-1 with TRBJ1-5; tentatively, D is TRBD1 (6 bases). The CDR3 contains 13 residues. Trimming took 10 bases from V and 3 from J, leaving 13 bases between them. Per germline, CDR1 MNHNS and CDR2 SASEGT. For the CDR3, the DNA is TGTGCCATCAGCCAGGGGTACAATCAGCCCCAGCATTTT. This codes for CAISQGYNQPQHF.

The chain uses TRBV14 and TRBJ2-3, with 9 bases lining up with TRBD1. V dropped 1 base and J dropped 15; count of bases not matched to a gene: 11. Germline-derived CDR1 and CDR2 are SGHDN and FVKESK. The CDR3 runs 14 residues. The CDR3 here is CASSQGGTGNYDYF. CDR3 in DNA: TGTGCCAGCAGCCAAGGGGGGACAGGGAACTATGACTATTTT.

As regards this clonotype: At one boundary the junction diverges from the germline segment, which might be a read error. The chain recombines TRBV7-9 with TRBJ2-1; TRBD2 is a possible D gene (5 bases). Germline V gene sequence: CDR1 SEHNR, CDR2 FQNEAQ (reference sequence). The CDR3 sequence is 15 residues long. The CDR3 nucleotides are TGTGCCAGCAGCCCCTGGAGGAGTGGGAGTAATGAGGAGTTCTTC. It codes for CASSPWRSGSNEEFF.

In its sample, this clonotype was seen once. A junction boundary mismatches the germline segment, possibly from a read error. J is TRBJ2-1 and V is TRBV7-2; 8 nucleotides line up with TRBD2. Germline-derived CDR1 and CDR2 are SGHTA and FQGNSA. The CDR3 extends over 16 amino acids. Written as DNA, the CDR3 is TGTGCCATCATTAACGCCAGCGGGAGAGAGTACAGTGAGCAGTTCTTC. This gives the protein CAIINASGREYSEQFF.

A note on this clonotype: The germline gene is not matched at one end of the junction; a read error may be the cause. The chain carries TRBV7-8 and TRBJ1-1, with D hard to call. The CDR3 has 14 amino acids. Germline V lookup: CDR1 SGHVS, CDR2 FQNEAQ. The CDR3 coding sequence is TGTGCCAGCAGCTTAGCGGGAGGGCCCAATACGGAGTATTTT. Translated, it gives CASSLAGGPNTEYF. The whole variable domain, remainder taken from reference TRBV7-8 and TRBJ1-1, is GAGVSQSPRYKVAKRGQDVALRCDPISGHVSLFWYQQALGQGPEFLTYFQNEAQLDKSGLPSDRFFAERPEGSVSTLKIQRTQQEDSAVYLCASSLAGGPNTEYFGQGTRLTVV.